The sequence of this T cell receptor beta chain was determined in a study of blood T cells in healthy people across ages. Overall study findings and caveats: Among T cells, TCR beta diversity per million cells dropped roughly linearly as age rose.

Germline loops: CDR1 KGHSH, CDR2 LQKENI. The V and J ends lost 0 bases and 4 bases, in that order; junction bases with no gene match: 0. The CDR3 runs to 14 residues. Healthy Caucasian individuals from Russia aged about 6 to 90 served as donors. Per-sample PBMC isolation yielded at least 6.5 million cells. PCR was performed a second time for roughly 6 to 12 cycles using a sample-barcoded 5' primer and a J-beta primer mix. TCRdb reprocessed the 5' RACE reads via MiXCR and lists one record per CDR3 protein. The table includes roughly 500,000 distinct CDR3 sequences, approximately 25% detected once. For this clonotype: Antigen specificity is unknown.

The chain combines TRBV18 with TRBJ2-5, with 9 positions matching TRBD1. What was sequenced was blood. The receptor comes from a woman in her sixties or seventies in good health. The CDR3 region has the DNA TGTGCCAGCTCACCACCGGGACAGGGAGAGACCCAGTACTTC. It encodes CASSPPGQGETQYF.